This T cell receptor (beta chain) appears in the sequencing data of a study of T-cell memory formation after mild COVID-19. Study at large: In these data, TCR clusters were largely donor specific.

The TCR alpha and TCR beta cDNA libraries, bearing sample barcodes and UMIs, were generated by 5'RACE using constant-segment primers. Using its own MiXCR run on the 5' RACE reads, TCRdb lists one record per CDR3 protein. The table includes approximately 430,000 distinct CDR3 sequences, 20% to 30% detected once. Findings and limits, study-wide: Pre-infection memory showed some responding clones, and this suggested that cross-reactive memory joined. Clones that contracted from day 15 to 85 were balanced CD4/CD8, while later expanders leaned CD4+.

This clonotype was detected only a few times. Its antigen remains unidentified. This CDR3 has 16 amino acids. The V end was cut by 3 bases, the J end by 0 bases, with 13 bases between. Germline V CDR1 and CDR2: SGHVS, FQNEAQ. The source of this sequence is an adult woman who had mild COVID-19 (a few samples of this study predate the infection). Cell type and time point are not known. Input material: PBMCs or a T cell subset sorted from them (not recorded which). This chain links TRBV7-8 with TRBJ2-3; no reliable D call. The CDR3 reads CASSFLAASSTDTQYF. In nucleotides, the CDR3 is TGTGCCAGCAGCTTCTTGGCGGCCTCTAGCACAGATACGCAGTATTTT.